What follows are 2 T cell receptor beta chains derived from one specimen sequenced in a study of PD-1 blockade in mismatch repair-deficient tumors. Method: immunoSEQ multiplex PCR; TCRdb's copy keeps in-frame clones and lacks some. The data show 100,000 to 150,000 clones, roughly nine tenths seen once. The source was peripheral blood, collected 44 weeks after starting pembrolizumab. These receptors were collected from an adult with mismatch repair-deficient cancer.

Comment on this clone: This specimen includes other DNA sequences encoding the same CDR3. The CDR3 DNA follows: TGTGCCAGCAGCGATACAGATACGCAGTATTTT. The encoded protein is CASSDTDTQYF. The chain joins TRBV9 to TRBJ2-3; D gene ambiguous. The germline CDR1 and CDR2 sequences are SGDLS and YYNGEE. The CDR3 has 11 amino acids. V lost 3 bases to trimming and J lost 3 bases, with 2 bases between them.

The chain carries TRBV6-6 and TRBJ2-7, with D perhaps TRBD1 (6 bases). This CDR3 comprises 14 residues. The ends were cut back, 6 bases at V and 1 base at J, with 13 bases in the middle. Germline V CDR1 and CDR2: MNHNY, SVGAGI (reference sequence). CDR3 loop: CASSYRQESYEQYF. CDR3 bases: TGTGCCAGCAGCTATAGACAGGAATCCTACGAGCAGTACTTC.